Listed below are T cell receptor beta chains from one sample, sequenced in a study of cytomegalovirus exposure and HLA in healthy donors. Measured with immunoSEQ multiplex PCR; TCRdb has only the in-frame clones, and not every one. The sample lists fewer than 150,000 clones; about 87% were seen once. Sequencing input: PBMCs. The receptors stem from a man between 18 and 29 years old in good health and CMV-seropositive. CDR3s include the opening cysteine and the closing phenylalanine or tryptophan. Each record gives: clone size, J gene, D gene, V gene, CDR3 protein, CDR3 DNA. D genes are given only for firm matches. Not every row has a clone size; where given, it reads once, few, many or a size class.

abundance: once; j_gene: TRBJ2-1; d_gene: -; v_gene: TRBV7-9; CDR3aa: CASSLQGRDYNEQFF; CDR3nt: TGTGCCAGCAGCTTACAGGGCAGAGACTACAATGAGCAGTTCTTC
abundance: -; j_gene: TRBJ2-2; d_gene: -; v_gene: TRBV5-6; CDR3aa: CASTPGGGMGELFF; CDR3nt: TGTGCCAGCACCCCGGGGGGCGGCATGGGGGAGCTGTTTTTT
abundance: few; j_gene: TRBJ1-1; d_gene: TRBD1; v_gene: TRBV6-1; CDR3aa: CASSPGQLNTEAFF; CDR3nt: TGTGCCAGCAGTCCGGGACAGTTGAACACTGAAGCTTTCTTT
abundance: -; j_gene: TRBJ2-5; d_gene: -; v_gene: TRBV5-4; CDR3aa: CASSRSGLKETQYF; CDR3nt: TGTGCCAGCAGCCGGAGCGGGTTAAAGGAGACCCAGTACTTC
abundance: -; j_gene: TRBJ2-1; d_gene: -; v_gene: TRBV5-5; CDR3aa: CAVRLLEGSYNEQFF; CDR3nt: TGTGCCGTCAGGCTATTGGAGGGCTCCTACAATGAGCAGTTCTTC
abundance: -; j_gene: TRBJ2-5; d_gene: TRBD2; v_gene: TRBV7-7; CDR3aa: CASSPGLAHHQETQYF; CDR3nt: TGTGCCAGCAGCCCGGGACTAGCGCACCACCAAGAGACCCAGTACTTC
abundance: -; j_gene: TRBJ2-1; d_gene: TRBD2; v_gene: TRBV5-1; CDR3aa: CASSKGLAAKEQFF; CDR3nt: TGCGCCAGCAGCAAGGGACTAGCGGCAAAAGAGCAGTTCTTC
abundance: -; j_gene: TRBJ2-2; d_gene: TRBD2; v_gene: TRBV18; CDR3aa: CASSPPWREVVTGELFF; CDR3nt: TGTGCCAGCTCACCACCCTGGCGGGAGGTGGTCACCGGGGAGCTGTTTTTT
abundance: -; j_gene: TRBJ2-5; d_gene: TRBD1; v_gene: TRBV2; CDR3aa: CASRGQGGGTQYF; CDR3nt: TGTGCCAGCAGGGGACAGGGAGGTGGCACCCAGTACTTC
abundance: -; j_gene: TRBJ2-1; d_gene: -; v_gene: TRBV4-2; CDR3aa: CASSQGGPLLTYNEQFF; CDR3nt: TGTGCCAGCAGCCAAGGGGGCCCTTTGCTGACCTACAATGAGCAGTTCTTC